The rows below give T cell receptor beta chains drawn from one sample of a study of blood T cell repertoires in COVID-19. Clones were sequenced by immunoSEQ multiplex PCR, and TCRdb holds only the in-frame ones, with some missing. The sample consists of 390,000 or so clones, just over 85% of them appearing once. The sequenced sample was peripheral blood. The receptors originated from a woman aged 25 to 39 with active or convalescent COVID-19. Both conserved end residues are part of each CDR3. Each record gives: D gene, V gene, J gene, clone size, CDR3 protein, CDR3 DNA. D genes are given only for firm matches. Size is stated for part of the rows, as once, few or many counts, or as a class when the clone is expanded.

-,TRBV2,TRBJ1-5,-,CASSGSTGSGQPQHF,TGTGCCAGCAGCGGATCTACAGGGTCGGGGCAGCCCCAGCATTTT
-,TRBV29-1,TRBJ1-1,-,CSASRDLNTEAFF,TGCAGCGCAAGCAGGGATCTGAACACTGAAGCTTTCTTT
-,TRBV24-1,TRBJ2-2,-,CATSERQNTGELFF,TGTGCCACCAGTGAACGACAGAACACCGGGGAGCTGTTTTTT
TRBD2,TRBV10-3,TRBJ2-1,-,CAISESSGSSYNEQFF,TGTGCCATCAGTGAGTCTAGCGGGAGCTCCTACAATGAGCAGTTCTTC
-,TRBV5-8,TRBJ1-1,-,CASSLIMNTEAFF,TGTGCCAGCAGCTTGATTATGAACACTGAAGCTTTCTTT
-,TRBV5-1,TRBJ1-1,few,CASSLASGMGSEAFF,TGCGCCAGCAGCTTGGCCTCGGGAATGGGATCCGAAGCTTTCTTT
-,TRBV18,TRBJ1-1,-,CASSPRGGDVNTEAFF,TGTGCCAGCTCACCCCGGGGGGGGGACGTGAACACTGAAGCTTTCTTT
TRBD1,TRBV4-1,TRBJ1-1,-,CASSQVWQGADTEAFF,TGCGCCAGCAGCCAAGTTTGGCAGGGGGCGGACACTGAAGCTTTCTTT
-,TRBV19,TRBJ1-2,-,CASARGGYDYGYTF,TGTGCCAGTGCTCGCGGGGGATATGACTATGGCTACACCTTC
-,TRBV4-1,TRBJ1-2,once,CASSQDWAGYGSTF,TGCGCCAGCAGCCAAGATTGGGCGGGGTATGGCTCCACCTTC
-,TRBV19,TRBJ1-2,once,CASSIAGQAYYGYTF,TGTGCCAGTAGTATAGCGGGACAAGCATACTATGGCTACACCTTC
TRBD2,TRBV7-6,TRBJ2-1,-,CASSPYGSGGAREQFF,TGTGCCAGCAGCCCCTACGGTAGCGGGGGGGCTAGGGAGCAGTTCTTC
-,TRBV3-1/TRBV3-2,TRBJ2-1,-,CASSPADNEQFF,TGTGCCAGCTCCCCAGCGGACAATGAGCAGTTCTTC
TRBD1,TRBV6-5,TRBJ1-5,-,CASNGQGEVRQPQHF,TGTGCCAGCAATGGACAGGGCGAGGTTCGACAGCCCCAGCATTTT
-,TRBV29-1,TRBJ2-1,-,CSVEFPHGLNEQFF,TGCAGCGTTGAATTCCCCCACGGTTTAAATGAGCAGTTCTTC
-,TRBV19,TRBJ2-2,once,CASNDRLGTGELFF,TGTGCCAGTAATGACAGGTTGGGCACCGGGGAGCTGTTTTTT
-,TRBV29-1,TRBJ1-1,-,CSANRETEAFF,TGCAGCGCAAACAGGGAGACTGAAGCTTTCTTT
TRBD1,TRBV5-1,TRBJ2-1,-,CASSSVRTGDPNEQFF,TGCGCCAGCAGCTCCGTGAGGACAGGGGACCCCAATGAGCAGTTCTTC
-,TRBV15,TRBJ1-1,few,CATSRDHGGGGYTEAFF,TGTGCCACCAGCAGAGATCACGGTGGCGGGGGGTACACTGAAGCTTTCTTT
-,TRBV4-1,TRBJ1-5,-,CASSQGPGVQPQHF,TGCGCCAGCAGCCAAGGACCAGGGGTTCAGCCCCAGCATTTT
TRBD2,TRBV5-5,TRBJ2-1,-,CASSLAGTSAGNEQFF,TGTGCCAGCAGCTTGGCCGGGACTAGCGCGGGGAATGAGCAGTTCTTC
-,TRBV15,TRBJ2-1,once,CATSRGQGEYNEQFF,TGTGCCACCAGCAGAGGTCAAGGGGAATACAATGAGCAGTTCTTC
-,TRBV5-6,TRBJ1-5,-,CASSLWAGEGNQPQHF,TGTGCCAGCAGCTTGTGGGCAGGGGAAGGCAATCAGCCCCAGCATTTT
-,TRBV19,TRBJ1-3,-,CASSRAGNTIYF,TGTGCCAGTAGTAGAGCTGGAAACACCATATATTTT
TRBD1,TRBV12-3/TRBV12-4,TRBJ1-1,-,CASSFAGGTEAFF,TGTGCCAGCAGTTTCGCAGGGGGCACTGAAGCTTTCTTT
-,TRBV9,TRBJ1-2,once,CASSLSPGVGYTF,TGTGCCAGCAGCTTAAGTCCAGGGGTTGGCTACACCTTC
-,TRBV3-1/TRBV3-2,TRBJ1-2,-,CASSQDLGAGYGYTF,TGTGCCAGCAGCCAAGATTTAGGGGCGGGATATGGCTACACCTTC
-,TRBV30,TRBJ1-1,-,CAWKRGNTEAFF,TGTGCCTGGAAGCGGGGGAACACTGAAGCTTTCTTT
TRBD1,TRBV6-5,TRBJ1-2,-,CASRSPGQGDGYTF,TGTGCCAGCAGGTCTCCGGGACAGGGGGATGGCTACACCTTC
-,TRBV2,TRBJ1-2,-,CASSDAGQMGYTF,TGTGCCAGCAGTGATGCAGGGCAGATGGGCTACACCTTC
-,TRBV6-5,TRBJ1-2,-,CASTQGGYGYTF,TGTGCCAGCACTCAAGGAGGGTATGGCTACACCTTC
TRBD1,TRBV7-8,TRBJ1-2,-,CASSLQGDYGYTF,TGTGCCAGCAGCTTACAGGGGGATTATGGCTACACCTTC
TRBD1,TRBV4-1,TRBJ1-6,once,CASSQTGGGSPLHF,TGCGCCAGCAGCCAGACAGGGGGAGGTTCACCCCTCCACTTT
TRBD2,TRBV7-8,TRBJ2-7,-,CASSLAASGEVGIDEQYF,TGTGCCAGCAGCTTAGCAGCTAGCGGTGAAGTTGGTATCGACGAGCAGTACTTC
TRBD2,TRBV3-1/TRBV3-2,TRBJ2-5,-,CASSPKPSGGPQETQYF,TGTGCCAGCAGCCCGAAACCTAGCGGGGGACCCCAAGAGACCCAGTACTTC
-,TRBV21-1,TRBJ1-1,few,CASIKLKQGANTEAFF,TGTGCCAGCATCAAGCTAAAACAGGGGGCGAACACTGAAGCTTTCTTT
-,TRBV19,TRBJ2-6,-,CASSILQGSFSGANVLTF,TGTGCCAGTAGTATTTTGCAGGGGAGTTTCTCTGGGGCCAACGTCCTGACTTTC
-,TRBV4-1,TRBJ1-2,-,CASSQESAGANYGYTF,TGCGCCAGCAGCCAAGAGTCGGCCGGGGCTAACTATGGCTACACCTTC
TRBD2,TRBV2,TRBJ2-3,few,CASLPSGGLRSTDTQYF,TGTGCCAGCCTCCCTAGCGGGGGACTTCGAAGCACAGATACGCAGTATTTT
-,TRBV13,TRBJ1-4,-,CASSLGLQGGEKLFF,TGTGCCAGCAGCTTAGGCTTACAGGGTGGGGAAAAACTGTTTTTT
-,TRBV27,TRBJ1-5,few,CASTLLGQEVNSNQPQHF,TGTGCCAGCACCCTACTGGGCCAGGAGGTGAATAGCAATCAGCCCCAGCATTTT
TRBD1,TRBV4-1,TRBJ1-6,-,CASSHPSTGFSPLHF,TGCGCCAGCAGCCATCCCTCGACAGGGTTTTCACCCCTCCACTTT
TRBD1,TRBV7-6,TRBJ2-3,-,CASSSWGQASTDTQYF,TGTGCCAGCAGCTCCTGGGGACAGGCTAGCACAGATACGCAGTATTTT
-,TRBV6-5,TRBJ1-1,-,CASRNSMNTEAFF,TGTGCCAGCAGAAATAGTATGAACACTGAAGCTTTCTTT
-,TRBV29-1,TRBJ1-1,-,CSVGGPNTEAFF,TGCAGCGTTGGGGGCCCTAACACTGAAGCTTTCTTT
TRBD1,TRBV9,TRBJ1-5,few,CASTPGTGPNQPQHF,TGTGCCAGCACACCCGGGACAGGGCCGAATCAGCCCCAGCATTTT